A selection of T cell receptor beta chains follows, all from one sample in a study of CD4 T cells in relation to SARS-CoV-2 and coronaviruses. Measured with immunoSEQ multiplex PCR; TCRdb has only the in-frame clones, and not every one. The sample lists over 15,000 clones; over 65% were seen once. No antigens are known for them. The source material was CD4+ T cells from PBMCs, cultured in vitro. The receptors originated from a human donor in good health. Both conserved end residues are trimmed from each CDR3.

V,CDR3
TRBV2,ASSETGLAYEQY
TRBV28,ASSLASGARVDGYT
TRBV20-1,SASESREGNEQF
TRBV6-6,ASSYSPGANYGYT
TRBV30,AWSLRTGGNSPLH
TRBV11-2,ASSLAWTSGYEQY
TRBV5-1,ASSSGQYGNSPLH
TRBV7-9,ASSEGQHQPQH
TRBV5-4,ASSFDSTGELF
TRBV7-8,ASSLVTRRETQY
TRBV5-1,ASSSTGNQPQH
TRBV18,ASSPPGTDTQY
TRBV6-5,ASSKQGAEAF
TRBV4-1,ASSQEPGQQNYEQY
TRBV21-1,ASSKPGGLAGDEQY
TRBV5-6,ASSVKWDRVYEQY
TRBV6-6,ASKRDRARQDGYT
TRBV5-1,ASSSTTYGYT
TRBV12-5,ASGRGTDSSYNSPLH
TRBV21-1,ASSKRSGPLH